One sample yielded the 22 T cell receptor beta chains listed below, sequenced in a study of blood T cell repertoires in COVID-19. Here immunoSEQ multiplex PCR was the method, and the copy in TCRdb shows in-frame clones only, minus some. Here the sample spans roughly 50,000 clones, 70% to 90% being singletons. Sequences were obtained from peripheral blood. The receptor source for this set is a man of 80 years or more with acute or convalescent COVID-19.

The chain is built from TRBV7-2 and TRBJ2-1; 15 bases align to TRBD2. The CDR3 totals 16 residues. J gave up 9 bases and V 5 bases, and 8 bases lay outside the gene matches. Germline CDR1 is SGHTA and CDR2 is FQGNSA. This chain's CDR3 is CASSRTSGGAHGEQFF. The DNA for the CDR3 is TGTGCCAGCAGCCGGACTAGCGGGGGGGCTCATGGTGAGCAGTTCTTC.

V is TRBV19 and J is TRBJ1-2; TRBD1 matches at 7 bases. The CDR3 runs to 18 residues. After removal of 8 bases from V and 3 bases from J, the junction contained 21 bases not matched to a gene. CDR1 is LNHDA and CDR2 is SQIVND in the germline V gene (reference sequence). CDR3 residues: CASHDPRKTQGEDYGYTF. The DNA of the CDR3 is TGTGCCAGTCACGACCCTAGAAAAACTCAGGGGGAGGACTATGGCTACACCTTC. The complete variable domain, with remaining parts taken from reference TRBV19 and TRBJ1-2, reads DGGITQSPKYLFRKEGQNVTLSCEQNLNHDAMYWYRQDPGQGLRLIYYSQIVNDFQKGDIAEGYSVSREKKESFPLTVTSAQKNPTAFYLCASHDPRKTQGEDYGYTFGSGTRLTVV.

This clone has just one count. The genes are TRBV2 and TRBJ2-5; the match to TRBD2 covers 8 bases. CDR1 and CDR2 from the germline V gene are SNHLY and FYNNEI. The trim removed 2 bases at V and 4 bases at J, leaving 6 bases unmatched. The CDR3 totals 15 residues. The CDR3 is CASSERGLGGETQYF. The CDR3 nucleotides read TGTGCCAGCAGTGAAAGGGGACTAGGAGGAGAGACCCAGTACTTC.

CDR3 amino acids: CASSERGGGITEAFF. CDR3 nucleotides: TGTGCCAGCAGTGAAAGGGGAGGGGGGATCACTGAAGCTTTCTTT. This rearrangement joins TRBV2 to TRBJ1-1; TRBD1 is a possible D gene (6 bases). The CDR3 is made up of 15 amino acids. Per the germline V gene, CDR1 is SNHLY and CDR2 is FYNNEI. Deletions cut 2 bases from V and 4 bases from J, with 14 bases between.

In nucleotides, the CDR3 is TGCGCCAGCAGCCCCGGGACAACGTCTTACGAGCAGTACTTC. Its translation is CASSPGTTSYEQYF. This rearrangement joins TRBV5-1 to TRBJ2-7; TRBD1 might be the D (6 bases). Germline V gene lookup returns CDR1 SGHRS and CDR2 YFSETQ. This CDR3 has 14 residues. Trimming pared 4 bases from V and 4 bases from J, leaving 15 bases between.

The rearrangement uses TRBV7-3 and TRBJ1-1; a possible D gene is TRBD1 (5 bases). V was shortened by 5 bases and J by 5 bases, with 18 bases between the two germline ends. Germline V CDR1 and CDR2: SGHTA, FQGTGA. The CDR3 runs 15 residues. This CDR3 is CASSPRRGGSTEAFF. The CDR3 DNA is TGTGCCAGCAGCCCCAGGAGGGGCGGGTCAACTGAAGCTTTCTTT.

The gene calls are TRBV27 and TRBJ2-2; D may be TRBD2 (6 bases). The V gene lost 2 bases and the J gene lost 2 bases, with 9 bases spanning the gap. The length of the CDR3 is 15 residues. The germline CDR1 and CDR2 sequences are MNHEY and SMNVEV (reference sequence). CDR3 coding DNA: TGTGCCAGCAGTTTAGCGGGGCCCAACACCGGGGAGCTGTTTTTT. This translates into CASSLAGPNTGELFF.

V is TRBV11-3 and J is TRBJ1-1; the D gene is possibly TRBD1 (5 bases). The CDR3 length is 12 residues. The V gene lost 4 bases and the J gene lost 11 bases, with 14 bases spanning the gap. Germline CDR1 SGHNT, CDR2 YENEEA. Here the CDR3 reads CASSSVGGVAFF. The CDR3 DNA sequence: TGTGCCAGCAGCTCTGTGGGGGGGGTGGCTTTCTTT.

The CDR3 spells CASSWTSGGTDTQYF. DNA of the CDR3: TGCGCCAGCAGCTGGACTAGCGGGGGCACAGATACGCAGTATTTT. The chain employs TRBV5-1 and TRBJ2-3; 12 bases align to TRBD2. The CDR3 has 15 amino acids. The V gene's germline CDR1 is SGHRS and CDR2 YFSETQ. After removal of 3 bases from V and 1 base from J, the junction contained 0 bases not matched to a gene.

This chain uses TRBV5-4 with TRBJ1-5, with D possibly matching TRBD1 (5 bases). V was cut by 3 bases and J by 3 bases, with 16 bases left in between. Germline-derived CDR1 and CDR2 are SGHNT and YYREEE (reference sequence). The CDR3 has 16 amino acids. CDR3 nucleotides: TGTGCCAGCAGCTACCAGACAGAGGCGGCCAATCAGCCCCAGCATTTT. This codes for CASSYQTEAANQPQHF.

The chain carries TRBV30 and TRBJ1-6; D is uncertain. This CDR3 spans 14 amino acids. The V and J ends lost 3 bases and 0 bases respectively, with 6 bases between them. CDR1 and CDR2 (germline): GTSNPN, SVGIG (reference sequence). Here the CDR3 reads CAWSKSSYNSPLHF. In DNA, the CDR3 is TGTGCCTGGAGCAAGAGCTCCTATAATTCACCCCTCCACTTT. The variable domain in full, completed from reference TRBV30 and TRBJ1-6, reads SQTIHQWPATLVQPVGSPLSLECTVEGTSNPNLYWYRQAAGRGLQLLFYSVGIGQISSEVPQNLSASRPQDRQFILSSKKLLLSDSGFYLCAWSKSSYNSPLHFGNGTRLTVT.

The CDR3 region is CASSIGRGGSNQPQHF. Written as DNA, the CDR3 is TGTGCCAGTAGTATAGGCAGGGGAGGGAGCAATCAGCCCCAGCATTTT. The J gene is TRBJ1-5, the V gene TRBV19; D is perhaps TRBD1 (6 bases). The CDR3 is 16 amino acids. Between the trimmed V and J ends, which lost 1 base and 1 base, there was a span of 11 bases. Germline V gene lookup returns CDR1 LNHDA and CDR2 SQIVND (reference sequence).

The chain joins TRBV6-5 to TRBJ1-1; D gene uncertain. The CDR3 is 13 amino acids. V was cut by 5 bases and J by 1 base, with 8 bases left in between. CDR1 is MNHEY and CDR2 is SVGAGI in the germline V gene. CDR3 in DNA: TGTGCCAGCAGTCCTATCAAGAACACTGAAGCTTTCTTT. It is translated as CASSPIKNTEAFF.

The chain carries TRBV25-1 and TRBJ2-5; 8 bases are a match to TRBD2. Germline CDR1 is MGHDK and CDR2 is SYGVNS. The CDR3 runs to 16 residues. V trimming: 2 bases; J trimming: 2 bases; junction bases outside the gene matches: 7. The CDR3 DNA sequence: TGTGCCAGCAGTGAACTAGGCGGGGGGTCACAAGAGACCCAGTACTTC. This codes for CASSELGGGSQETQYF.

This clone was recorded only once. The V call is TRBV5-6, the J call TRBJ1-2, with unresolved D. Germline CDR1 is SGHDT and CDR2 is YYEEEE. Trimming took off 4 bases at V and 4 bases at J, with 17 bases between the two ends. CDR3 size: 15 residues. The CDR3 is CASSPSTTAIYGYTF. The CDR3 DNA follows: TGTGCCAGCAGCCCTTCCACGACTGCTATCTATGGCTACACCTTC.

This chain joins TRBV21-1 and TRBJ2-7; the table's D call, TRBD1, was not checked against the DNA. TRBV21-1 has pseudogene status. This CDR3 comprises 15 residues. In nucleotides, the CDR3 is TGTGCCAGCAGCAAATTGGGCAGGGGGTCCTACGAGCAGTACTTC. It is translated as CASSKLGRGSYEQYF.

This clone appeared a single time. This chain joins TRBV5-8 and TRBJ1-3, with 7 bases that match TRBD1. The germline gives CDR1 SGHTS, CDR2 YDEGEE. The CDR3 covers 15 residues. J lost 2 bases, V lost 0 bases, and 2 bases had no gene match. The CDR3 bases are TGTGCCAGCAGCTTGGGGACAGGAGCTGGAAACACCATATATTTT. Translated, it gives CASSLGTGAGNTIYF.

The genes are TRBV5-1 and TRBJ2-3, with 9 bases aligning to TRBD1. The CDR3 has 16 amino acids. In germline, CDR1 is SGHRS, CDR2 YFSETQ. The J segment lost 3 bases and the V segment lost 2 bases, leaving 7 bases of the junction unmatched. CDR3 sequence reads: CASSLQGAHSTDTQYF. As DNA, the CDR3 is TGCGCCAGCAGCTTACAGGGGGCGCATTCTACAGATACGCAGTATTTT.

The chain couples TRBV7-9 to TRBJ2-5; D might be TRBD1 or TRBD2, each matching 6 bases. V lost 5 bases to trimming and J lost 2 bases, with 9 bases between them. Germline CDR1 reads SEHNR; CDR2 reads FQNEAQ (reference sequence). The CDR3 is 13 amino acids. Here the CDR3 reads CASSRGAQETQYF. As DNA, the CDR3 is TGTGCCAGCAGCAGGGGGGCTCAAGAGACCCAGTACTTC. Based on the CDR3 plus reference TRBV7-9 and TRBJ2-5, the full variable domain is DTGVSQNPRHKITKRGQNVTFRCDPISEHNRLYWYRQTLGQGPEFLTYFQNEAQLEKSRLLSDRFSAERPKGSFSTLEIQRTEQGDSAMYLCASSRGAQETQYFGPGTRLLVL.

The rearrangement joins TRBV29-1 to TRBJ1-1; 8 bases map to TRBD1. Germline V gene lookup returns CDR1 SQVTM and CDR2 ANQGSEA. The ends lost 7 bases at V and 5 bases at J; junction bases unmatched: 3. CDR3 length equals 11 residues. The CDR3 is CSGHRGTEAFF. The CDR3 bases are TGCAGCGGGCACAGGGGGACTGAAGCTTTCTTT.

V gene TRBV6-1 combines with J gene TRBJ1-4, with 9 bases identical to TRBD1. The trim removed 4 bases at V and 8 bases at J, leaving 11 bases unmatched. Germline CDR1 reads MNHNS; CDR2 reads SASEGT. CDR3 length equals 16 residues. CDR3 nucleotide sequence: TGTGCCAGCAGTGCTGCTCTTGGTGGGACAGGGGAAAAACTGTTTTTT. This codes for CASSAALGGTGEKLFF.

This clone turned up a few times. The rearrangement joins TRBV7-8 to TRBJ1-5, with 7 bases identical to TRBD1. This CDR3 is 16 amino acids long. Trimming removed 5 bases from V and 4 bases from J; junction bases left unmatched: 11. Germline CDR1 SGHVS, CDR2 FQNEAQ. CDR3 region: CASSGYGTAGNQPQHF. The CDR3 DNA reads as TGTGCCAGCAGCGGGTACGGGACAGCCGGTAATCAGCCCCAGCATTTT.